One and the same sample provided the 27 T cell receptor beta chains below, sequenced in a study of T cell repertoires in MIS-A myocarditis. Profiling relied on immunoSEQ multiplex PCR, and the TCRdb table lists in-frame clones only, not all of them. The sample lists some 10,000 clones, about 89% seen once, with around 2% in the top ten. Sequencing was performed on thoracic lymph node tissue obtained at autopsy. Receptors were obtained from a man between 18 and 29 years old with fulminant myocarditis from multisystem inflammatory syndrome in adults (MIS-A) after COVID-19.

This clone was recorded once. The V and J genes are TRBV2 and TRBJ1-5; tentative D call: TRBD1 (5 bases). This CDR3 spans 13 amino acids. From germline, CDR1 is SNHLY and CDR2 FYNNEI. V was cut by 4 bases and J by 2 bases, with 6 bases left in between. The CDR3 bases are TGTGCCAGCAGTGGGGGGGGCAATCAGCCCCAGCATTTT. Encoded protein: CASSGGGNQPQHF.

The DNA of the CDR3 is TGTGCCAGCAGCCAAGGGGGCGGGTATGGCTACACCTTC. Translating gives CASSQGGGYGYTF. This chain links TRBV14 with TRBJ1-2; D is possibly TRBD1 (5 bases). Trimming took 1 base from V and 5 from J, leaving 8 bases between them. The CDR3 totals 13 residues. Germline V CDR1 and CDR2: SGHDN, FVKESK.

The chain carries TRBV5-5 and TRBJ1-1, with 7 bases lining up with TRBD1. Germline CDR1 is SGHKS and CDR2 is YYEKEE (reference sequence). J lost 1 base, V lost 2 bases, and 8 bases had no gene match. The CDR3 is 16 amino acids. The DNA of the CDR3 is TGTGCCAGCAGCTTCAGGGGGGCGACTGGGAACACTGAAGCTTTCTTT. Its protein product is CASSFRGATGNTEAFF. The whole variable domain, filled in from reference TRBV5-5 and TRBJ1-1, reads DAGVTQSPTHLIKTRGQQVTLRCSPISGHKSVSWYQQVLGQGPQFIFQYYEKEERGRGNFPDRFSARQFPNYSSELNVNALLLGDSALYLCASSFRGATGNTEAFFGQGTRLTVV.

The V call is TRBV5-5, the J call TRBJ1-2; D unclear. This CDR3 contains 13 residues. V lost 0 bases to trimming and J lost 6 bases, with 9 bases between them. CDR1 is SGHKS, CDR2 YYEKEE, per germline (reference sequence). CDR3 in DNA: TGTGCCAGCAGCTTGGGCGGGTATGATGGCTACACCTTC. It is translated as CASSLGGYDGYTF.

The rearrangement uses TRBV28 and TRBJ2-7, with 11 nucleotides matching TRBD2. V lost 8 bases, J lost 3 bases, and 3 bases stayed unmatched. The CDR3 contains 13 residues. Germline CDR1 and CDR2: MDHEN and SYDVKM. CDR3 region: CASGGLAGYEQYF. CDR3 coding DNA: TGTGCCAGCGGTGGACTAGCGGGCTACGAGCAGTACTTC.

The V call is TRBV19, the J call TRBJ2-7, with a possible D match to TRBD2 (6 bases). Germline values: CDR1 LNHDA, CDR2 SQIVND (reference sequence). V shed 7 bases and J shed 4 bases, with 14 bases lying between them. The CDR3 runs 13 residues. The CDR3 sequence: CASKVSGGYEQYF. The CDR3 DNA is TGTGCCAGTAAAGTGAGCGGAGGGTACGAGCAGTACTTC.

CDR3 DNA sequence: TGTGCCAGCAGCCAGGGGACCGAACTCTCCTACGAGCAGTACTTC. As protein: CASSQGTELSYEQYF. The chain carries TRBV28 and TRBJ2-7, with a possible D match to TRBD1 (6 bases). V lost 6 bases and J lost 0, with 15 bases in between. This CDR3 comprises 15 residues. Germline V gene sequence: CDR1 MDHEN, CDR2 SYDVKM.

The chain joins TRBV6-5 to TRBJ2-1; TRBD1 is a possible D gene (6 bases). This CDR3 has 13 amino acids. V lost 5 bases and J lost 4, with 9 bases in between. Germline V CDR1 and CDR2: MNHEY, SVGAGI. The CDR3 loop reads CASSQGHYNEQFF. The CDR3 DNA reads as TGTGCCAGCAGTCAGGGACATTACAATGAGCAGTTCTTC.

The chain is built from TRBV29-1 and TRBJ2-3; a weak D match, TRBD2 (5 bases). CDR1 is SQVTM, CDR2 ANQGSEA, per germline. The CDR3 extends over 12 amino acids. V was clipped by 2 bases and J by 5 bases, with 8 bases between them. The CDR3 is CSVEPEGDTQYF. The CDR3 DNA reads TGCAGCGTTGAACCCGAGGGAGATACGCAGTATTTT.

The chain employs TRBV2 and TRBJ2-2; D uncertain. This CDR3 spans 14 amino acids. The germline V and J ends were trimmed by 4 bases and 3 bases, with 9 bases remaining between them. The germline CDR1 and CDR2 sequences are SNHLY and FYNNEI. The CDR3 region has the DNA TGTGCCAGCAGTGTGTCTCGGGACACCGGGGAGCTGTTTTTT. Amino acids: CASSVSRDTGELFF. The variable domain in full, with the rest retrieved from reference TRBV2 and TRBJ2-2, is EPEVTQTPSHQVTQMGQEVILRCVPISNHLYFYWYRQILGQKVEFLVSFYNNEISEKSEIFDDQFSVERPDGSNFTLKIRSTKLEDSAMYFCASSVSRDTGELFFGEGSRLTVL.

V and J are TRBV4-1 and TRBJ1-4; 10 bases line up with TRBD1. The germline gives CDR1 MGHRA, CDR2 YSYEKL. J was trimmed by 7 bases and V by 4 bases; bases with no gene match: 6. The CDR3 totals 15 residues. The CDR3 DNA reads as TGCGCCAGCAGCCCCCAGACAGGGGGCGGTGAAAAACTGTTTTTT. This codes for CASSPQTGGGEKLFF.

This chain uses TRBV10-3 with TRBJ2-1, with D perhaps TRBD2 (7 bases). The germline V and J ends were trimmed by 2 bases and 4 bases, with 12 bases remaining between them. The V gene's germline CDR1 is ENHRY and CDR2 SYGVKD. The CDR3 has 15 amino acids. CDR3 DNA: TGTGCCATCAGTGAGGGGGGGGGCCCTTACAATGAGCAGTTCTTC. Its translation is CAISEGGGPYNEQFF.

In DNA, the CDR3 is TGCGCCAGCACAGGGGCGTCGAAGGCTGAAGCTTTCTTT. It specifies CASTGASKAEAFF. This chain links TRBV10-2 with TRBJ1-1; possibly TRBD1 for D (6 bases). Germline V gene sequence: CDR1 WSHSY, CDR2 SAAADI. This CDR3 contains 13 residues. V lost 7 bases and J 6 bases, leaving 15 bases between the germline ends.

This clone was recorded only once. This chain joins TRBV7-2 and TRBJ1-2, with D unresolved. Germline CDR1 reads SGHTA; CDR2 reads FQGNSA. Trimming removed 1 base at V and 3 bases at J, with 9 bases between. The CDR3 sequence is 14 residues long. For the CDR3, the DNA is TGTGCCAGCAGCTTAGAGTTCTGGGACTATGGCTACACCTTC. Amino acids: CASSLEFWDYGYTF.

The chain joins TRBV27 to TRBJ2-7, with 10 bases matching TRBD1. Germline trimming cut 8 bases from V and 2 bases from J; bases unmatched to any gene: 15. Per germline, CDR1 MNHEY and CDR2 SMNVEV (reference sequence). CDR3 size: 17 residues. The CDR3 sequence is CASRPGQGTFRTYEQYF. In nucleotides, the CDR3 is TGTGCCAGCCGGCCGGGACAGGGGACCTTTCGAACCTACGAGCAGTACTTC.

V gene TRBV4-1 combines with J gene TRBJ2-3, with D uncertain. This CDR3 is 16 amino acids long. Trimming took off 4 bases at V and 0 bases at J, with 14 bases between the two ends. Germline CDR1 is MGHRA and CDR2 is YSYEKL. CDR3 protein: CASSRIIMGSTDTQYF. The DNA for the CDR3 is TGCGCCAGCAGCCGAATCATCATGGGGAGCACAGATACGCAGTATTTT.

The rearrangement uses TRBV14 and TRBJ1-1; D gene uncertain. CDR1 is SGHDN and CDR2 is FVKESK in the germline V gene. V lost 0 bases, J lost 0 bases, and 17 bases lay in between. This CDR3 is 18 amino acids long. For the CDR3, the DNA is TGTGCCAGCAGCCAAGATCCCGCTCTAACGGGTCTGAACACTGAAGCTTTCTTT. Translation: CASSQDPALTGLNTEAFF.

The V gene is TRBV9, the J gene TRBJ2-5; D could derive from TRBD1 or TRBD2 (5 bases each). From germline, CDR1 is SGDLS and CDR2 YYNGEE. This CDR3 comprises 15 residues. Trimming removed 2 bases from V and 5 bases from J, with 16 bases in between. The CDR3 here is CASSVRDGLWETQYF. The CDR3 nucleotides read TGTGCCAGCAGCGTTAGGGACGGTTTATGGGAGACCCAGTACTTC.

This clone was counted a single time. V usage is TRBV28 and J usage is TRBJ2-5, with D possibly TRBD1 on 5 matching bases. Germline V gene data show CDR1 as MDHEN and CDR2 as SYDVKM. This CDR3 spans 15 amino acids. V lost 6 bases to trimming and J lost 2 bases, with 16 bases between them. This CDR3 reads CASSSLRQTQETQYF. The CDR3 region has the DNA TGTGCCAGCAGCTCCCTCCGACAGACTCAAGAGACCCAGTACTTC.

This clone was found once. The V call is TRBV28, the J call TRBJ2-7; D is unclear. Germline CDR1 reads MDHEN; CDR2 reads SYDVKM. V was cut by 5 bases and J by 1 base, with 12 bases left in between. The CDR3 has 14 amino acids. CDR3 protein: CASSQLTDSYEQYF. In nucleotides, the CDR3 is TGTGCCAGCAGTCAGCTTACTGATTCCTACGAGCAGTACTTC.

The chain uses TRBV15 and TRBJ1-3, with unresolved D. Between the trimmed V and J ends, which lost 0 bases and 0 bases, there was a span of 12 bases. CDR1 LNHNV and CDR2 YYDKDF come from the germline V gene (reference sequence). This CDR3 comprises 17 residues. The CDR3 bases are TGTGCCACCAGCAGAGAAAAGCGAGCGAGCTCTGGAAACACCATATATTTT. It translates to CATSREKRASSGNTIYF.

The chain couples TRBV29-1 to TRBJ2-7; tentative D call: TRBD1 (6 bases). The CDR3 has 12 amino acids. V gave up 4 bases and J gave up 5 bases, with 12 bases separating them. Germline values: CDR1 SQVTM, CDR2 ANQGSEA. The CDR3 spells CSVAPGANEQYF. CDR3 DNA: TGCAGCGTTGCCCCAGGGGCAAACGAGCAGTACTTC.

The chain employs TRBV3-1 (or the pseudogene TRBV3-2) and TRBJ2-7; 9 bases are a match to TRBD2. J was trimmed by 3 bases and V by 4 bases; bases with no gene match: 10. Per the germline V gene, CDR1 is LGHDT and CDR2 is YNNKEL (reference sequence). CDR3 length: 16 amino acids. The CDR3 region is CASSLEGTSRYYEQYF. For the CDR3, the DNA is TGTGCCAGCAGCCTTGAGGGGACTAGCCGATACTACGAGCAGTACTTC.

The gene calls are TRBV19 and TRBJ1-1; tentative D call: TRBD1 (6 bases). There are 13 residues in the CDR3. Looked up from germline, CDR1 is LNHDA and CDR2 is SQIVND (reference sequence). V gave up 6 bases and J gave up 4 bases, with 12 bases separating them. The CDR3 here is CASSFRGGTEAFF. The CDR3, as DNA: TGTGCCAGTAGCTTCAGGGGTGGCACTGAAGCTTTCTTT.

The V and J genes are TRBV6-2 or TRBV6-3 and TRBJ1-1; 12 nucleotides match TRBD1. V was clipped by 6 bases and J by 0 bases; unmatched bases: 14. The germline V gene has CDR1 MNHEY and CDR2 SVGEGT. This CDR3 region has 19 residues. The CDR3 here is CASSRLPGTGGLLNTEAFF. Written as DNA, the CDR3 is TGTGCCAGCAGCCGACTCCCCGGGACAGGGGGCCTATTGAACACTGAAGCTTTCTTT.

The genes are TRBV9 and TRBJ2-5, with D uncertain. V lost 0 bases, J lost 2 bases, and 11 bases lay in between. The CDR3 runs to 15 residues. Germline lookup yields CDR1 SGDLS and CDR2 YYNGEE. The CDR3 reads CASSVGRLGQETQYF. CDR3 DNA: TGTGCCAGCAGCGTAGGACGGCTAGGGCAAGAGACCCAGTACTTC.

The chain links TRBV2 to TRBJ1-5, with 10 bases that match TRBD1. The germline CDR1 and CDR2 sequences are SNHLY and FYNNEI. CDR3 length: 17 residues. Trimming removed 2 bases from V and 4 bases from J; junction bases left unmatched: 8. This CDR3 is CASSERGQGERNQPQHF. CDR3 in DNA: TGTGCCAGCAGTGAAAGAGGACAGGGGGAGCGAAATCAGCCCCAGCATTTT.